One and the same sample provided the 20 T cell receptor beta chains below, sequenced in a study of shared clonotypes between healthy human individuals. Profiling relied on immunoSEQ multiplex PCR, and the TCRdb table lists in-frame clones only, not all of them. This sample has about 470,000 clones, with roughly 77% found just once. Sequenced input: PBMCs. The origin of the receptors is a woman aged 40 to 55 in good health. Some clones in this sample may be carry-over from other donors' samples.

The rearrangement links TRBV7-2 to TRBJ2-7, with D unresolved. Per germline, CDR1 SGHTA and CDR2 FQGNSA. Trimming removed 2 bases at V and 2 bases at J, with 13 bases between. CDR3 length equals 15 residues. The CDR3 protein is CASSLRVFTAYEQYF. The CDR3 nucleotides read TGTGCCAGCAGCTTAAGAGTCTTTACCGCCTACGAGCAGTACTTC. Variable domain in full (rest from reference TRBV7-2 and TRBJ2-7): GAGVSQSPSNKVTEKGKDVELRCDPISGHTALYWYRQSLGQGLEFLIYFQGNSAPDKSGLPSDRFSAERTGGSVSTLTIQRTQQEDSAVYLCASSLRVFTAYEQYFGPGTRLTVT.

The chain has TRBV7-9 and TRBJ2-1; the match to TRBD2 covers 9 bases. Germline V gene data show CDR1 as SEHNR and CDR2 as FQNEAQ (reference sequence). J lost 10 bases, V lost 5 bases, and 12 bases had no gene match. The CDR3 extends over 15 amino acids. CDR3 DNA sequence: TGTGCCAGCAGCCCATTAGCGGGAGCGGGGCTCGAGCAGTTCTTC. It translates to CASSPLAGAGLEQFF.

The J gene is TRBJ2-3, the V gene TRBV5-1; TRBD2 aligns across 7 bases. The CDR3 contains 16 residues. CDR1 SGHRS and CDR2 YFSETQ come from the germline V gene. The V gene end was trimmed by 0 bases and the J gene end by 5 bases; junction bases not matched to a gene: 9. The CDR3 DNA follows: TGCGCCAGCAGCTTGGTGAGGGGAGGGCCAGTAGATACGCAGTATTTT. Amino acid sequence: CASSLVRGGPVDTQYF.

This chain connects TRBV4-1 to TRBJ2-5; D is unresolved. The J call may be wrong; the DNA end is better matched by TRBJ2-7. The germline V gene has CDR1 MGHRA and CDR2 YSYEKL. This CDR3 is 14 amino acids long. CDR3 in DNA: TGCGCCAGCAGCCTACAGAGGTACTCCTACGAGCAGTACTTC. Protein product: CASSLQRYSYEQYF.

The V gene is TRBV5-1, the J gene TRBJ2-3; 9 nucleotides line up with TRBD1. Unmatched junction bases numbered 6, after V lost 4 bases and J lost 3 bases. Per the germline V gene, CDR1 is SGHRS and CDR2 is YFSETQ. The CDR3 loop spans 15 amino acids. The CDR3 DNA reads as TGCGCCAGCAGCGGTGGGACAGGGCGGACAGATACGCAGTATTTT. Protein: CASSGGTGRTDTQYF.

The rearrangement links TRBV12-5 to TRBJ2-3; 9 positions agree with TRBD1. The CDR3 runs 16 residues. With V trimmed by 5 bases and J by 2 bases, 8 bases remained unmatched. CDR1 is LGHNT, CDR2 FRNRAP, per germline. As DNA, the CDR3 is TGTGCTAGTGGTAGTGGACAGGGGCGGGACACAGATACGCAGTATTTT. Its protein product is CASGSGQGRDTDTQYF.

The chain carries TRBV7-2 and TRBJ1-1; D call uncertain. The length of the CDR3 is 14 residues. Germline V gene lookup returns CDR1 SGHTA and CDR2 FQGNSA. Trimming took 0 bases from V and 8 from J, leaving 13 bases between them. The CDR3 DNA is TGTGCCAGCAGCTTAGCGTTAAGGGCTCGGGAAGCTTTCTTT. It codes for CASSLALRAREAFF.

This clone was found once. This chain uses TRBV11-2 with TRBJ2-1, with a possible D match to TRBD2 (5 bases). Germline V gene lookup returns CDR1 SGHAT and CDR2 FQNNGV. Trimming left V 1 base short and J 5 bases short, with 9 bases between. The CDR3 loop spans 14 amino acids. The CDR3 DNA reads TGTGCCAGCAGCTTAGCATCCGGGAACAATGAGCAGTTCTTC. Its translation is CASSLASGNNEQFF. Full variable domain (remainder filled in from reference TRBV11-2 and TRBJ2-1): EAGVAQSPRYKIIEKRQSVAFWCNPISGHATLYWYQQILGQGPKLLIQFQNNGVVDDSQLPKDRFSAERLKGVDSTLKIQPAKLEDSAVYLCASSLASGNNEQFFGPGTRLTVL.

This clone was seen a few times. The chain combines TRBV28 with TRBJ2-7, with D perhaps being TRBD1 or TRBD2 (5 bases each). Between the trimmed V and J ends, which lost 5 bases and 6 bases, there was a span of 17 bases. The CDR3 length is 14 residues. The germline V gene has CDR1 MDHEN and CDR2 SYDVKM. In DNA, the CDR3 is TGTGCCAGCAGTCCACCTAGGAAGGGGACCGAGCAGTACTTC. Translation gives CASSPPRKGTEQYF.

The V call is TRBV11-2, the J call TRBJ2-1; maybe TRBD1 (6 bases). This CDR3 is built from 16 residues. The V gene's germline CDR1 is SGHAT and CDR2 FQNNGV. V lost 0 bases and J lost 5, with 14 bases in between. CDR3 region: CASSLEGRQDNNEQFF. The DNA of the CDR3 is TGTGCCAGCAGCTTAGAGGGGAGACAGGATAACAATGAGCAGTTCTTC.

The chain joins TRBV5-1 to TRBJ2-5; D could derive from TRBD1 or TRBD2 (5 bases each). The CDR3 covers 16 residues. Germline CDR1 reads SGHRS; CDR2 reads YFSETQ. Trimming took off 0 bases at V and 0 bases at J, with 12 bases between the two ends. The CDR3: CASSLAGAGNQETQYF. The CDR3 DNA reads TGCGCCAGCAGCTTGGCCGGGGCAGGGAACCAAGAGACCCAGTACTTC.

The genes are TRBV28 and TRBJ1-5; D is unclear. The CDR3 runs 13 residues. Germline loops: CDR1 MDHEN, CDR2 SYDVKM. V lost 3 bases, J lost 9 bases, and 12 bases lay in between. This CDR3 is CASSFQQIPPQHF. The CDR3 nucleotides read TGTGCCAGCAGTTTCCAGCAAATTCCGCCCCAGCATTTT.

This clone came up a few times. The chain combines TRBV7-6 with TRBJ1-3; 9 bases are shared with TRBD1. Germline V gene lookup returns CDR1 SGHVS and CDR2 FNYEAQ. The CDR3 sequence is 17 residues long. Trimming removed 0 bases from V and 2 bases from J; junction bases left unmatched: 5. CDR3 residues: CASSLAEGQGTGNTIYF. The CDR3, as DNA: TGTGCCAGCAGCTTAGCAGAGGGACAGGGCACTGGAAACACCATATATTTT.

This clone was observed a single time. This chain uses TRBV7-8 with TRBJ1-5; D gene unclear. The CDR3 contains 14 residues. CDR1 is SGHVS, CDR2 FQNEAQ, per germline. V lost 1 base to trimming and J lost 6 bases, with 10 bases between them. Written as DNA, the CDR3 is TGTGCCAGCAGCTTAGAACGTGCAGGTCAGCCCCAGCATTTT. Translation gives CASSLERAGQPQHF.

This clone was detected only once. V gene TRBV6-5 combines with J gene TRBJ2-7, with TRBD2 matching 7 bases. The CDR3 covers 14 residues. Losses at the gene ends were 0 bases for V and 4 bases for J; bases not matched to a gene: 3. Germline CDR1 reads MNHEY; CDR2 reads SVGAGI. The CDR3 DNA is TGTGCCAGCAGTTACTCGACGGGAGGTTACGAGCAGTACTTC. This sequence encodes CASSYSTGGYEQYF.

The chain has TRBV11-2 and TRBJ2-1; tentatively, D is TRBD1 (6 bases). V was trimmed by 5 bases and J by 5 bases, leaving 19 bases between them. Germline CDR1 is SGHAT and CDR2 is FQNNGV. The CDR3 has 16 amino acids. In DNA form, the CDR3 reads TGTGCCAGCAGCGGCAGGGGTGTAGCTCTAGACAATGAGCAGTTCTTC. Translation gives CASSGRGVALDNEQFF.

V gene TRBV7-2 combines with J gene TRBJ2-3; no firm D call. Trimming stripped 4 bases from V and 5 bases from J, with 19 bases between. The CDR3 spans 16 residues. Germline V gene sequence: CDR1 SGHTA, CDR2 FQGNSA. CDR3 DNA: TGTGCCAGCAGCTCCCCAGCAGCCCCCACCGGAGATACGCAGTATTTT. It is translated as CASSSPAAPTGDTQYF.

This chain links TRBV28 with TRBJ1-3, with TRBD1 matching over 10 bases. This CDR3 is 16 amino acids long. The germline gives CDR1 MDHEN, CDR2 SYDVKM. V dropped 6 bases and J dropped 6; count of bases not matched to a gene: 11. DNA for the CDR3: TGTGCCAGCAGCCTCTACGGGACAGGGGATTTAAACACCATATATTTT. Its translation: CASSLYGTGDLNTIYF.

Only a few counts were recorded for this clone. The rearrangement links TRBV13 to TRBJ2-3; D is uncertain. This CDR3 comprises 14 residues. The V end lost 1 base, the J end lost 4 bases, and 9 bases lay between the germline ends. Germline V gives CDR1 PRHDT, CDR2 FYEKMQ (reference sequence). Here the CDR3 DNA reads TGTGCCAGCAGCTTAGACAGACAACCAGATACGCAGTATTTT. Translation: CASSLDRQPDTQYF. Combining the CDR3 with reference TRBV13 and TRBJ2-3 gives the whole variable domain AAGVIQSPRHLIKEKRETATLKCYPIPRHDTVYWYQQGPGQDPQFLISFYEKMQSDKGSIPDRFSAQQFSDYHSELNMSSLELGDSALYFCASSLDRQPDTQYFGPGTRLTVL.

This sequence joins TRBV28 and TRBJ1-4; D might be TRBD1 (5 bases). Germline V gene sequence: CDR1 MDHEN, CDR2 SYDVKM. CDR3 length: 14 residues. V lost 5 bases and J 9 bases, leaving 16 bases between the germline ends. CDR3 region: CASSLITTDQKLFF. As DNA, the CDR3 is TGTGCCAGCAGTCTAATTACGACAGACCAAAAACTGTTTTTT. Looking up the rest from reference TRBV28 and TRBJ1-4 gives the full variable domain: DVKVTQSSRYLVKRTGEKVFLECVQDMDHENMFWYRQDPGLGLRLIYFSYDVKMKEKGDIPEGYSVSREKKERFSLILESASTNQTSMYLCASSLITTDQKLFFGSGTQLSVL.